This T cell receptor (beta chain) came from a study of T-cell reconstitution after alpha-beta-depleted transplantation in children. Study findings and constraints: Some patients' high day-60 TCRbeta diversity was attributed to recipient cells surviving conditioning. One year after transplant, T-cell counts and diversity came mostly from newly produced T cells.

Preparation of the TCRbeta library used unique molecular identifiers. One entry per CDR3 protein, called by TCRdb with MiXCR from the PCR reads. The table records hundreds of thousands of distinct CDR3 sequences, 10% of them present only once. CDR3 length: 13 residues. The germline V gene has CDR1 DFQATT and CDR2 SNEGSKA (reference sequence). The V gene lost 0 bases and the J gene lost 3 bases, with 9 bases spanning the gap. This clonotype was recorded at least ten times. Its antigen is unknown. The chain combines TRBV20-1 with TRBJ2-7; D gene unclear. Sequencing was performed on PBMCs, taken before TCRalphabeta/CD19-depleted stem cell transplant. The receptor's source is a boy younger than two with acute myeloid leukemia, due to receive a stem cell transplant. CDR3 nucleotide sequence: TGCAGTGCTAGAGATAGATCCAACTACGAGCAGTACTTC. Translating gives CSARDRSNYEQYF.